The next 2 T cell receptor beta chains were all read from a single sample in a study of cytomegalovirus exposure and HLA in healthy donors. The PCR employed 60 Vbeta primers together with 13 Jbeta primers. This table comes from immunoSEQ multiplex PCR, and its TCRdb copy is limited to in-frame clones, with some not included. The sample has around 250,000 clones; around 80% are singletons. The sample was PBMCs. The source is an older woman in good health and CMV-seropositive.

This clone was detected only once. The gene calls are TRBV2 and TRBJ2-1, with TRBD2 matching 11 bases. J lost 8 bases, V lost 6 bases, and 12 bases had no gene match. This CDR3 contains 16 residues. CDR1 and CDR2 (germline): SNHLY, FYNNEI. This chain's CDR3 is CASRELAGEVEYEQFF. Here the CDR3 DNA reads TGTGCCAGCAGGGAACTAGCGGGAGAGGTGGAATATGAGCAGTTCTTC.

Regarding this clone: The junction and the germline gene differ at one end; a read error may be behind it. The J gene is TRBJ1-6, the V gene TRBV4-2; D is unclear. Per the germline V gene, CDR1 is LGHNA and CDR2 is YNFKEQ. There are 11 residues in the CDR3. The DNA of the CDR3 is TGTGCCAGCAGCCAAGACCGGGGTCTATCCTTT. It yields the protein CASSQDRGLSF.